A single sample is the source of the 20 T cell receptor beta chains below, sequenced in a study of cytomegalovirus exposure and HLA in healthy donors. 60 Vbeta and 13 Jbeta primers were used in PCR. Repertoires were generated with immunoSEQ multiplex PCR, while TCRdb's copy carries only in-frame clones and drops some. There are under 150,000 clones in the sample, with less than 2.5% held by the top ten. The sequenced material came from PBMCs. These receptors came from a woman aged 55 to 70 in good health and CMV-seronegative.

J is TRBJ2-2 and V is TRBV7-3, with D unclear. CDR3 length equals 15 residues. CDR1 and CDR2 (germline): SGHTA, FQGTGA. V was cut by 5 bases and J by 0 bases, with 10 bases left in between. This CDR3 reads CASSTSRTNTGELFF. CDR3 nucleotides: TGTGCCAGCAGCACCTCGAGGACGAACACCGGGGAGCTGTTTTTT.

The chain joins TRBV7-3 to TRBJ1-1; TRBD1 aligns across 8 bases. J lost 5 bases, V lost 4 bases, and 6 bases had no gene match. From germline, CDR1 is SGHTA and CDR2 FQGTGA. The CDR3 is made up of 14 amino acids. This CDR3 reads CASSSQGEITEAFF. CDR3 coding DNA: TGTGCCAGCAGCTCACAGGGGGAGATAACTGAAGCTTTCTTT.

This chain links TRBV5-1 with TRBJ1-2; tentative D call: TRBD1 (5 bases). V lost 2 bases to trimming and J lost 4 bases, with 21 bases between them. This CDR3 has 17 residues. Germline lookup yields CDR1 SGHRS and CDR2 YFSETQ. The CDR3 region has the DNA TGCGCCAGCAGCTTAACCCCCCAAAAGAACCAGGGCTATGGCTACACCTTC. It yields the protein CASSLTPQKNQGYGYTF. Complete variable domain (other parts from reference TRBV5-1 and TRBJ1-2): KAGVTQTPRYLIKTRGQQVTLSCSPISGHRSVSWYQQTPGQGLQFLFEYFSETQRNKGNFPGRFSGRQFSNSRSEMNVSTLELGDSALYLCASSLTPQKNQGYGYTFGSGTRLTVV.

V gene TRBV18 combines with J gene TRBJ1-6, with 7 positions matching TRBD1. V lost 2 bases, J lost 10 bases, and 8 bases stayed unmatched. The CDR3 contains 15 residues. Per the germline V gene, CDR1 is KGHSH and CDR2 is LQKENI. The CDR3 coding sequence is TGTGCCAGCTCACCAGTGACAGGGAGTTTATCACCCCTCCACTTT. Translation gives CASSPVTGSLSPLHF.

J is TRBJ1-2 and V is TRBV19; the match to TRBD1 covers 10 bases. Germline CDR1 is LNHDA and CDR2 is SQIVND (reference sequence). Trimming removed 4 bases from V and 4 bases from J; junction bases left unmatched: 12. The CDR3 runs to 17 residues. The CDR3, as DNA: TGTGCCAGTAGTACCCAGAATAGGGACAGGGGAGGCTATGGCTACACCTTC. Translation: CASSTQNRDRGGYGYTF.

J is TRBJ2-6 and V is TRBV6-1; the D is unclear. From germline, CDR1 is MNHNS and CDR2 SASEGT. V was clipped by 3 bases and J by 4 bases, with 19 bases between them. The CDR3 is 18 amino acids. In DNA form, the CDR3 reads TGTGCCAGCAGTGATGTGAAACTTCTACCATGGGGGGCCAACGTCCTGACTTTC. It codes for CASSDVKLLPWGANVLTF.

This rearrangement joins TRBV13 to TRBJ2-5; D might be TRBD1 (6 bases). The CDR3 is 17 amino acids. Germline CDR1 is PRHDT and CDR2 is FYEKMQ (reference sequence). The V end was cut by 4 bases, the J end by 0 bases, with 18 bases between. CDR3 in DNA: TGTGCCAGCAGCTGGGCAGGGGAGTCGGACAACCAAGAGACCCAGTACTTC. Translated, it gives CASSWAGESDNQETQYF.

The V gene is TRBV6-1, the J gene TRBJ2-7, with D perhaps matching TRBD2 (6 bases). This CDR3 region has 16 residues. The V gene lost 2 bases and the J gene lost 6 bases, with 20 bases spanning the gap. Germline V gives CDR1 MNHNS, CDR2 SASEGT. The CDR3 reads CASSELGLLGGFEQYF. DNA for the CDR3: TGTGCCAGCAGTGAATTGGGGCTTCTTGGAGGGTTCGAGCAGTACTTC.

The CDR3 reads CASFSGGTYEQYF. DNA of the CDR3: TGTGCCAGTTTTAGCGGGGGAACCTACGAGCAGTACTTC. The chain couples TRBV28 to TRBJ2-7, with TRBD2 identical over 9 bases. CDR1 is MDHEN and CDR2 is SYDVKM in the germline V gene. The CDR3 has 13 amino acids. J gave up 2 bases and V 9 bases, and 5 bases lay outside the gene matches.

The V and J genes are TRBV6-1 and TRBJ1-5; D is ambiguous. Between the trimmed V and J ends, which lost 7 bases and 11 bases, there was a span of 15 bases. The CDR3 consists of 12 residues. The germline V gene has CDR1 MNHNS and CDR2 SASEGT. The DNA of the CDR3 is TGTGCCAGCAAACAGACCTTACGAGCCCAGCATTTT. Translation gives CASKQTLRAQHF.

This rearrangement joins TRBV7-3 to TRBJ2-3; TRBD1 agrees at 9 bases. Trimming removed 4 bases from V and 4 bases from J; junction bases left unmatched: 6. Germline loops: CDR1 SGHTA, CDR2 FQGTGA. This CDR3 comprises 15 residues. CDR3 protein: CASSSAGQGPDTQYF. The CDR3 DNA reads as TGTGCCAGCAGCTCCGCCGGACAGGGGCCAGATACGCAGTATTTT.

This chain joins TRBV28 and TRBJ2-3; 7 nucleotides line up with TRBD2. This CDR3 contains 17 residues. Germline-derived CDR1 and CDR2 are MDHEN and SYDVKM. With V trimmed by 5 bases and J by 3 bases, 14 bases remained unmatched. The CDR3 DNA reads TGTGCCAGCAGTCCCGTGATCGGGGCGGGGGATACAGATACGCAGTATTTT. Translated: CASSPVIGAGDTDTQYF.

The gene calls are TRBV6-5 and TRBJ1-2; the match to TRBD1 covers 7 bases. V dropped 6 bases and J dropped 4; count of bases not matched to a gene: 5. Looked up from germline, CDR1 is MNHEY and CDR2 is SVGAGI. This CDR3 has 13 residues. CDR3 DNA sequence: TGTGCCAGCAGCGCCCGGGACAGCTATGGCTACACCTTC. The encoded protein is CASSARDSYGYTF.

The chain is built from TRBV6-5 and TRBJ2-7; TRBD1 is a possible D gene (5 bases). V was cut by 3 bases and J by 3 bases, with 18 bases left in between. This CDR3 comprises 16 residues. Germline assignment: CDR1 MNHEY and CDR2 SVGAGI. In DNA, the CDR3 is TGTGCCAGCAGTTATTCGGCAGGGCACCGGATCTACGAGCAGTACTTC. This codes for CASSYSAGHRIYEQYF.

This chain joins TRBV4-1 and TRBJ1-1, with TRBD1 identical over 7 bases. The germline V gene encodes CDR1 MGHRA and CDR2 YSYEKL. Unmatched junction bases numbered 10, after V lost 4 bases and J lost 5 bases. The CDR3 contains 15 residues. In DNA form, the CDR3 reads TGCGCCAGCAGCCGGGGAACAGGGGTAGTTACTGAAGCTTTCTTT. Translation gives CASSRGTGVVTEAFF.

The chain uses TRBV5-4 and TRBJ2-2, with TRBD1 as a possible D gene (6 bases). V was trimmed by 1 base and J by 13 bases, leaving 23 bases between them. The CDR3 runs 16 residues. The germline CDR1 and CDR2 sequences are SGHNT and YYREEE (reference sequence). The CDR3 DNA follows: TGTGCCAGCAGCTTGAAAGCAGGGGCCGGTCCCGGCGGGCTGTTTTTT. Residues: CASSLKAGAGPGGLFF.

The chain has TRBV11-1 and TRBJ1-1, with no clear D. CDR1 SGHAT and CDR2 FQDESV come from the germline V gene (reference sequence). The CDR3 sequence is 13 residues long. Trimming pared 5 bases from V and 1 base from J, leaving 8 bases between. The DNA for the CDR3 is TGTGCCAGCAGCCGAGCGGGGAACACTGAAGCTTTCTTT. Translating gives CASSRAGNTEAFF.

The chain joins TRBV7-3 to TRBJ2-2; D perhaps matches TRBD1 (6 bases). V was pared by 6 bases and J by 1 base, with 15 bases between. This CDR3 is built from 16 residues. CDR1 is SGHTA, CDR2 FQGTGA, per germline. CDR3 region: CASSKGQGRNTGELFF. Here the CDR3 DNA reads TGTGCCAGCAGTAAGGGGCAGGGGAGGAACACCGGGGAGCTGTTTTTT.

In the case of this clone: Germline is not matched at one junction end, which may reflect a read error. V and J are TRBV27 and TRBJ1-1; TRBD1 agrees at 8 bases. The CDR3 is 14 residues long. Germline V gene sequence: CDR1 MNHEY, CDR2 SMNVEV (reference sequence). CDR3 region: CARRTRQGSTEAFF. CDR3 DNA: TGTGCCCGCAGGACCCGACAGGGGAGCACTGAAGCTTTCTTT.

CDR3 loop: CASSQSGGALVETQYF. The CDR3 DNA sequence: TGCGCCAGCAGCCAGAGCGGGGGGGCCCTTGTGGAGACCCAGTACTTC. The chain has TRBV4-1 and TRBJ2-5; 10 bases align to TRBD2. CDR3 length equals 16 residues. V was clipped by 3 bases and J by 5 bases; unmatched bases: 9. Per the germline V gene, CDR1 is MGHRA and CDR2 is YSYEKL.